The 3 T cell receptor beta chains below come from one sample, sequenced in a study of response to subunit inactivated influenza vaccine. TCRdb re-derived calls from the RT-PCR reads in MiXCR, one entry per CDR3 protein. Among 650,000 or so distinct CDR3 sequences listed, roughly 15% were seen once. The material was PBMCs from blood, obtained 14 to 15 days before vaccination. These receptors were taken from a man aged 45-65 years who received an inactivated influenza vaccine.

This clonotype was detected a few times. The chain joins TRBV20-1 to TRBJ2-7; 7 bases fit TRBD1. The CDR3 has 14 amino acids. Germline values: CDR1 DFQATT, CDR2 SNEGSKA (reference sequence). V shed 4 bases and J 0 bases; nucleotides not matched to a gene: 6. DNA for the CDR3: TGCAGTGCTACTAAGGGGGCAAGCTCCTACGAGCAGTACTTC. As protein: CSATKGASSYEQYF.

The V call is TRBV3-1, the J call TRBJ1-6; D unresolved. Germline V CDR1 and CDR2: LGHDT, YNNKEL (reference sequence). The CDR3 totals 14 residues. V lost 3 bases to trimming and J lost 9 bases, with 12 bases between them. CDR3 nucleotides: TGTGCCAGCAGCCAGGGAGGGAGGGCTTCACCCCTCCACTTT. This translates into CASSQGGRASPLHF.

The CDR3, as DNA: TGCAGTGCTAGAATCCGGCAGAGCTACGAGCAGTACTTC. Amino acids: CSARIRQSYEQYF. The rearrangement uses TRBV20-1 and TRBJ2-7; no clear D gene. From germline, CDR1 is DFQATT and CDR2 SNEGSKA (reference sequence). Trimming pared 2 bases from V and 3 bases from J, leaving 11 bases between. This CDR3 contains 13 residues.